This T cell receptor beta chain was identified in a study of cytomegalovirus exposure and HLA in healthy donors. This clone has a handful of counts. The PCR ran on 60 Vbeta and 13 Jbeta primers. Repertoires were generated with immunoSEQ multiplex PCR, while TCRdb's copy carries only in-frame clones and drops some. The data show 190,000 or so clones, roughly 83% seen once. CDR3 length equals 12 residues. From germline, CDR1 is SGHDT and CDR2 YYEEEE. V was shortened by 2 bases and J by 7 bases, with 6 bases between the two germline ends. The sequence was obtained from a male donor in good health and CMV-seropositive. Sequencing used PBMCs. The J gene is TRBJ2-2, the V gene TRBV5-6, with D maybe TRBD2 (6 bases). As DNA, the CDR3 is TGTGCCAGCAGCTTCGGGGGCGGGGAGCTGTTTTTT. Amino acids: CASSFGGGELFF.